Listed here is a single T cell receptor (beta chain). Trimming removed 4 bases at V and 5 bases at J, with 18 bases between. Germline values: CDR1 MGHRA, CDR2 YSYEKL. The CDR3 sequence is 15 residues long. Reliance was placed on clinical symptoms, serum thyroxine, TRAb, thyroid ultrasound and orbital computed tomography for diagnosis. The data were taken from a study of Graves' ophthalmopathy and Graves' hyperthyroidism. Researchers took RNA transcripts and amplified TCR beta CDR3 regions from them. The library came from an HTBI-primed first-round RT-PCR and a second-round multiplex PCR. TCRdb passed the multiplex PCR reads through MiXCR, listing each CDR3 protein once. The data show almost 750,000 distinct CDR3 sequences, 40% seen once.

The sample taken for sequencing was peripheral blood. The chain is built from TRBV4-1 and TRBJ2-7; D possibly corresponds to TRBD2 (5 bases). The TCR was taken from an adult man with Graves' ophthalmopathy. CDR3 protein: CASSRWATEDDEQYF. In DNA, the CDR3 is TGCGCCAGCAGCCGATGGGCAACGGAGGACGACGAGCAGTACTTC.